These 4 T cell receptor beta chains were all obtained from the same sample, sequenced in a study of molecular identifiers for immune sequencing clone quantification. TCRdb independently ran MiXCR on the PCR reads; one entry per CDR3 protein. The repertoire holds 400,000 to 600,000 distinct CDR3 sequences, roughly 24% seen once, with around 0.76% in the top ten. Sequencing was performed on naive CD8+ T cells from blood, with Jurkat cell RNA spiked in. Subset reported: FACS-sorted CD8+CD4-CCR7+CD45RA+ naive T cells. These TCRs come from a human donor in good health. Some libraries in this study had Jurkat cell RNA spiked in.

This clonotype came up a few times. The rearrangement links TRBV20-1 to TRBJ1-2; TRBD1 is a possible D gene (5 bases). The CDR3 extends over 14 amino acids. The germline gives CDR1 DFQATT, CDR2 SNEGSKA (reference sequence). Between the trimmed V and J ends, which lost 6 bases and 0 bases, there was a span of 14 bases. CDR3 sequence (DNA): TGCAGTGCCGCCGGACAAGAGTCTAACTATGGCTACACCTTC. Translation gives CSAAGQESNYGYTF.

This clonotype has ten or more counts. This chain uses TRBV7-8 with TRBJ2-1, with 9 nucleotides matching TRBD2. Germline CDR1 reads SGHVS; CDR2 reads FQNEAQ. J was trimmed by 2 bases and V by 4 bases; bases with no gene match: 9. The CDR3 spans 17 residues. CDR3 sequence (DNA): TGTGCCAGCAGCTCAGATTGGGGCGGGGGGGCCTACAATGAGCAGTTCTTC. Residues: CASSSDWGGGAYNEQFF.

The chain recombines TRBV30 with TRBJ2-7, with D perhaps being TRBD1 or TRBD2 (5 bases each). Germline values: CDR1 GTSNPN, CDR2 SVGIG (reference sequence). The CDR3 runs 13 residues. V lost 3 bases and J lost 3, with 12 bases in between. In DNA form, the CDR3 reads TGTGCCTGGAGGAGGGACGGCAACTACGAGCAGTACTTC. Its translation is CAWRRDGNYEQYF.

CDR3 DNA sequence: TGTGCCAGCAGCTTCCTGCCTCAGGGGAATGAGCAGTTCTTC. Its protein is CASSFLPQGNEQFF. The chain joins TRBV11-2 to TRBJ2-1, with a tentative D call TRBD1 (6 bases). Trimming shortened V by 3 bases and J by 7 bases, and 13 bases separated the two germline ends. The CDR3 is 14 amino acids. Per the germline V gene, CDR1 is SGHAT and CDR2 is FQNNGV.